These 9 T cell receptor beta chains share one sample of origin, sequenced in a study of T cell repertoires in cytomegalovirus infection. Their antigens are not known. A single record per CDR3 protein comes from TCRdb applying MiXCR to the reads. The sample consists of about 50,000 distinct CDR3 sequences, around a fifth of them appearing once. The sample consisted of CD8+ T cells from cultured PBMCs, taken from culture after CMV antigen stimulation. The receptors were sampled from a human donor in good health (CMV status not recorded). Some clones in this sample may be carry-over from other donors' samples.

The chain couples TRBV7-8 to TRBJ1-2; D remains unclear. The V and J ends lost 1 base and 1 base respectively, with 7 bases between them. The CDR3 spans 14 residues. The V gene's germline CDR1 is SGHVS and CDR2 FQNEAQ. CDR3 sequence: CASSLEGYNYGYTF. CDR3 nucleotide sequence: TGTGCCAGCAGCTTAGAGGGTTATAACTATGGCTACACCTTC.

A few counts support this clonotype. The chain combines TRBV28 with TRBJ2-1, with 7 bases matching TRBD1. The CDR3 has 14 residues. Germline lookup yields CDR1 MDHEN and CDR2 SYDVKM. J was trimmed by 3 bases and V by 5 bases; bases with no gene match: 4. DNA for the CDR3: TGTGCCAGCAGTCCCCGGGACAGCTACAATGAGCAGTTCTTC. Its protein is CASSPRDSYNEQFF. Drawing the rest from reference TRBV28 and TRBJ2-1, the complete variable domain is DVKVTQSSRYLVKRTGEKVFLECVQDMDHENMFWYRQDPGLGLRLIYFSYDVKMKEKGDIPEGYSVSREKKERFSLILESASTNQTSMYLCASSPRDSYNEQFFGPGTRLTVL.

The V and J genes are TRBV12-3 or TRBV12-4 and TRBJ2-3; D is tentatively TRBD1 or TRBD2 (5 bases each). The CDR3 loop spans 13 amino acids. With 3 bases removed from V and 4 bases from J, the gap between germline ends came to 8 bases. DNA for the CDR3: TGTGCCAGCAGTTTTGGGACCCCAGATACGCAGTATTTT. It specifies CASSFGTPDTQYF.

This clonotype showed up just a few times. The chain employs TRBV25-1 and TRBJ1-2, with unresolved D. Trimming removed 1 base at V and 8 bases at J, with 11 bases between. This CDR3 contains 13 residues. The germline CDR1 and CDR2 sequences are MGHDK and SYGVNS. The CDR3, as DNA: TGTGCCAGCAGTGAATTGGTGTCTTCGGGCTACACCTTC. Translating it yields CASSELVSSGYTF.

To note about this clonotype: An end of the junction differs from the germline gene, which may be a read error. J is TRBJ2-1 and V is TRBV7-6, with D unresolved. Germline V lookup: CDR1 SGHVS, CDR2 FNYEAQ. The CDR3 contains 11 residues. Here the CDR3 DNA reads TGTGCCAGCACCTTAAGCTATGAGCAGTTCTTC. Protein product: CASTLSYEQFF.

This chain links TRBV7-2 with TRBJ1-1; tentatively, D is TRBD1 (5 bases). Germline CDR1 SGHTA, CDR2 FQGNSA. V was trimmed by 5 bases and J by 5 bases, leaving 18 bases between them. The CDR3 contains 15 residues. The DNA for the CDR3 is TGTGCCAGCAGCAGGGGCGGGTATCTCGGGACTGAAGCTTTCTTT. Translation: CASSRGGYLGTEAFF.

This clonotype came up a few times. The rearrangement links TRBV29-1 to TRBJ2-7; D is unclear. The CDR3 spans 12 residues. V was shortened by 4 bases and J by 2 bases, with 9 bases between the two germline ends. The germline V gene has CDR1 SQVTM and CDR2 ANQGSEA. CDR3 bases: TGCAGCGTTGGGGTAGGAACCTACGAGCAGTACTTC. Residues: CSVGVGTYEQYF.

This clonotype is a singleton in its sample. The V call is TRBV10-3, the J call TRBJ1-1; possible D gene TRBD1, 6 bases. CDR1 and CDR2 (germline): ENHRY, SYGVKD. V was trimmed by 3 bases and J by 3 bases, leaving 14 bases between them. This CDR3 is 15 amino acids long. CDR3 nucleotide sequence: TGTGCCATCAGTGACCCCAGGGGCGGGGACACTGAAGCTTTCTTT. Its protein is CAISDPRGGDTEAFF.

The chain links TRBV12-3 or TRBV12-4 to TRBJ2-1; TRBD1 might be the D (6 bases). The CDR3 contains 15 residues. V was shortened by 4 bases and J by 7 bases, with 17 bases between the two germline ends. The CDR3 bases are TGTGCCAGCAGTTGGACAGTTGGGAGAAAAAATGAGCAGTTCTTC. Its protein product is CASSWTVGRKNEQFF.